These 11 T cell receptor beta chains were sequenced from one sample in a study of T cell responses to AZD1222 COVID-19 vaccine. Profiling relied on immunoSEQ multiplex PCR, and the TCRdb table lists in-frame clones only, not all of them. Counted here are about 110,000 clones, 92% occurring once; the ten biggest clones make up approximately 1.1%. The specimen comprised peripheral blood, sampled on day 0 of AZD1222 vaccination. The receptors originated from an adult in good health.

This rearrangement joins TRBV19 to TRBJ2-3, with unresolved D. This CDR3 is built from 14 residues. Trimming removed 9 bases at V and 2 bases at J, with 15 bases between. From germline, CDR1 is LNHDA and CDR2 SQIVND (reference sequence). The CDR3 DNA reads TGTGCCAGCTCTACCCAATTGATCACAGATACGCAGTATTTT. This gives the protein CASSTQLITDTQYF.

The rearrangement links TRBV7-9 to TRBJ2-3, with D uncertain. Germline CDR1 SEHNR, CDR2 FQNEAQ (reference sequence). V lost 1 base, J lost 0 bases, and 11 bases lay in between. This CDR3 spans 16 amino acids. CDR3 in amino acids: CASSLGGNPSTDTQYF. DNA for the CDR3: TGTGCCAGCAGCTTAGGCGGCAACCCCAGCACAGATACGCAGTATTTT.

The genes are TRBV2 and TRBJ2-5; TRBD2 aligns across 7 bases. With 3 bases clipped from V and 5 bases from J, the junction kept 3 bases outside the gene matches. The CDR3 sequence is 13 residues long. Germline CDR1 and CDR2: SNHLY and FYNNEI. The CDR3, as DNA: TGTGCCAGCAGTGAGGGACTATTGGAGACCCAGTACTTC. This translates into CASSEGLLETQYF.

The chain joins TRBV10-3 to TRBJ2-1, with 9 bases that match TRBD2. The trim removed 6 bases at V and 1 base at J, leaving 4 bases unmatched. This CDR3 has 15 amino acids. The V gene's germline CDR1 is ENHRY and CDR2 SYGVKD. The CDR3 region has the DNA TGTGCCATCAGGGCCAGCGGGAGGTCCTACAATGAGCAGTTCTTC. Translated: CAIRASGRSYNEQFF.

In this sample, this clone turned up a few times. This chain links TRBV13 with TRBJ1-2, with 9 bases identical to TRBD1. The CDR3 covers 16 residues. The ends lost 5 bases at V and 4 bases at J; junction bases unmatched: 11. Germline values: CDR1 PRHDT, CDR2 FYEKMQ (reference sequence). The CDR3 nucleotides read TGTGCCAGCAGCCAAGCCGACAGGGGGTATCGCTATGGCTACACCTTC. Translating gives CASSQADRGYRYGYTF.

The chain recombines TRBV27 with TRBJ1-1; D is unresolved. This CDR3 has 14 amino acids. V was trimmed by 1 base and J by 1 base, leaving 7 bases between them. The germline gives CDR1 MNHEY, CDR2 SMNVEV (reference sequence). The CDR3 nucleotides read TGTGCCAGCAGTTTATGGCGGGAGAACACTGAAGCTTTCTTT. This sequence encodes CASSLWRENTEAFF.

The V gene is TRBV10-2, the J gene TRBJ1-2, with unresolved D. The germline CDR1 and CDR2 sequences are WSHSY and SAAADI. Deletions cut 6 bases from V and 4 bases from J, with 15 bases between. There are 14 residues in the CDR3. The CDR3 DNA reads as TGCGCCAGCAGCCCTGACCGGGCGGGCTATGGCTACACCTTC. Amino acid sequence: CASSPDRAGYGYTF.

V usage is TRBV30 and J usage is TRBJ2-7, with D hard to call. Germline loops: CDR1 GTSNPN, CDR2 SVGIG (reference sequence). This CDR3 has 15 residues. Trimming stripped 3 bases from V and 2 bases from J, with 17 bases between. The CDR3, as DNA: TGTGCCTGGAGGCCACCCCAACTGTATACCTACGAGCAGTACTTC. This encodes CAWRPPQLYTYEQYF.

The chain employs TRBV29-1 and TRBJ2-5; D perhaps matches TRBD2 (6 bases). The CDR3 has 15 amino acids. Per the germline V gene, CDR1 is SQVTM and CDR2 is ANQGSEA. Between the trimmed V and J ends, which lost 7 bases and 2 bases, there was a span of 20 bases. CDR3 in DNA: TGCAGCGCCTCCGGCCTCGGGAGTATTCAAGAGACCCAGTACTTC. Amino acid sequence: CSASGLGSIQETQYF. The full variable domain, with the rest looked up from reference TRBV29-1 and TRBJ2-5, is SAVISQKPSRDICQRGTSLTIQCQVDSQVTMMFWYRQQPGQSLTLIATANQGSEATYESGFVIDKFPISRPNLTFSTLTVSNMSPEDSSIYLCSASGLGSIQETQYFGPGTRLLVL.

The V call is TRBV13, the J call TRBJ1-2; D is perhaps TRBD1 (5 bases). The V end was cut by 5 bases, the J end by 3 bases, with 19 bases between. The CDR3 runs to 16 residues. Germline CDR1 is PRHDT and CDR2 is FYEKMQ (reference sequence). CDR3 coding DNA: TGTGCCAGCAGCCTCAACGGTCTTTTAGGGGACTATGGCTACACCTTC. Translated: CASSLNGLLGDYGYTF.

This clone was observed once. The V call is TRBV13, the J call TRBJ2-5, with 11 bases fitting TRBD2. Germline lookup yields CDR1 PRHDT and CDR2 FYEKMQ (reference sequence). V lost 5 bases and J lost 5; bases outside the gene matches: 4. This CDR3 is 14 amino acids long. CDR3 region: CASSLLAGVETQYF. CDR3 DNA sequence: TGTGCCAGCAGCCTACTAGCGGGAGTGGAGACCCAGTACTTC.